The table lists the clone carrying this TCR beta chain with many counts. The data were obtained in a study of T-cell memory formation after mild COVID-19. Study summary: In these data, TCR clusters were largely donor specific.

Trimming cost V 4 bases and J 6 bases, with 10 bases left between them. This CDR3 region has 13 residues. A single record per CDR3 protein comes from TCRdb applying MiXCR to the 5' RACE reads. The sample lists about 470,000 distinct CDR3 sequences, roughly 25% occurring once. Sequenced sample: PBMCs or a T cell subset sorted from them (not recorded which). The J gene is TRBJ2-1, the V gene TRBV12-3 or TRBV12-4, with D tentatively TRBD2 (6 bases). The sequence was obtained from an adult woman who had mild COVID-19 (a few samples of this study predate the infection). Cell type and time point are not known. CDR3 bases: TGTGCCAGCAGTTCCGGGAGCTCCAATGAGCAGTTCTTC. This sequence encodes CASSSGSSNEQFF.